Below are 25 T cell receptor beta chains sequenced from a single sample in a study of identical twins. TCRdb re-called the 5' RACE reads through MiXCR, storing one row per CDR3 protein. In the table there are over 550,000 distinct CDR3 sequences, roughly 7.1% of which are singletons. This same sample was also part of a study on yellow fever vaccine responses in identical twins.

What was sequenced was PBMCs. Receptor source: a woman aged 18-29 years in good health.

The chain recombines TRBV6-1 with TRBJ1-4; D unclear. The V and J ends lost 6 bases and 0 bases respectively, with 5 bases between them. Germline values: CDR1 MNHNS, CDR2 SASEGT. This CDR3 contains 13 residues. In DNA, the CDR3 is TGTGCCAGCAGGACTCCAACTAATGAAAAACTGTTTTTT. Protein sequence: CASRTPTNEKLFF.

This clonotype was detected only a few times. This chain uses TRBV5-1 with TRBJ1-6, with D possibly TRBD1 on 5 matching bases. V was clipped by 3 bases and J by 6 bases, with 16 bases between them. In germline, CDR1 is SGHRS, CDR2 YFSETQ. This CDR3 region has 16 residues. CDR3 coding DNA: TGCGCCAGCAGCTGGCAGGGCCGCGAGAGTAATTCACCCCTCCACTTT. It is translated as CASSWQGRESNSPLHF. Full variable domain (remainder filled in from reference TRBV5-1 and TRBJ1-6): KAGVTQTPRYLIKTRGQQVTLSCSPISGHRSVSWYQQTPGQGLQFLFEYFSETQRNKGNFPGRFSGRQFSNSRSEMNVSTLELGDSALYLCASSWQGRESNSPLHFGNGTRLTVT.

The chain combines TRBV2 with TRBJ2-2; no definite D call. There are 11 residues in the CDR3. Trimming removed 3 bases from V and 7 bases from J, with 3 bases in between. In germline, CDR1 is SNHLY, CDR2 FYNNEI. This chain's CDR3 is CASSEHGELFF. The CDR3 bases are TGTGCCAGCAGTGAGCACGGGGAGCTGTTTTTT.

The table lists this clonotype with a few counts. This rearrangement joins TRBV12-3 or TRBV12-4 to TRBJ2-1, with 10 bases that match TRBD2. The CDR3 is 18 residues long. V lost 1 base, J lost 0 bases, and 6 bases stayed unmatched. The CDR3 here is CASSLGLAGPYSYNEQFF. Here the CDR3 DNA reads TGTGCCAGCAGTTTAGGACTAGCGGGCCCATACTCCTACAATGAGCAGTTCTTC.

This clonotype appeared a few times. The V and J genes are TRBV5-1 and TRBJ2-7; D is unclear. V lost 0 bases and J lost 2, with 9 bases in between. The CDR3 is made up of 14 amino acids. Germline lookup yields CDR1 SGHRS and CDR2 YFSETQ. CDR3 residues: CASSLAPGTYEQYF. The CDR3 DNA reads as TGCGCCAGCAGCTTGGCTCCGGGTACCTACGAGCAGTACTTC.

This clonotype was seen only a few times. The V call is TRBV5-1, the J call TRBJ2-2, with 11 positions matching TRBD2. This CDR3 has 17 amino acids. CDR1 and CDR2 (germline): SGHRS, YFSETQ. V was clipped by 0 bases and J by 6 bases; unmatched bases: 7. This chain's CDR3 is CASSLEASGRSAGELFF. In DNA, the CDR3 is TGCGCCAGCAGCTTGGAGGCTAGCGGGAGGTCAGCCGGGGAGCTGTTTTTT.

This clonotype was observed a handful of times. The CDR3 spells CASSLDRLKNIQYF. Here the CDR3 DNA reads TGTGCCAGCAGCTTAGACAGGCTGAAAAACATTCAGTACTTC. The V and J genes are TRBV28 and TRBJ2-4, with a tentative D call TRBD1 (6 bases). Between the trimmed V and J ends, which lost 6 bases and 4 bases, there was a span of 13 bases. The CDR3 is made up of 14 amino acids. From germline, CDR1 is MDHEN and CDR2 SYDVKM.

This clonotype came up many times. The rearrangement uses TRBV4-1 and TRBJ2-5, with TRBD1 as a possible D gene (6 bases). The V and J ends lost 5 bases and 0 bases respectively, with 10 bases between them. This CDR3 is 14 amino acids long. Germline V gene sequence: CDR1 MGHRA, CDR2 YSYEKL. CDR3 amino acids: CASSVDRNQETQYF. The CDR3 bases are TGCGCCAGCAGCGTAGACAGGAACCAAGAGACCCAGTACTTC.

On this clonotype itself: A read error may account for a junction end that differs from germline. The chain recombines TRBV5-1 with TRBJ2-1, with D uncertain. Germline V lookup: CDR1 SGHRS, CDR2 YFSETQ. The CDR3 is 16 residues long. CDR3 sequence reads: CAISFGPTSSYNEQFF. The CDR3 DNA reads as TGCGCCATCAGCTTTGGACCCACCTCCTCCTACAATGAGCAGTTCTTC.

This clonotype was observed many times. The chain employs TRBV5-1 and TRBJ1-2, with TRBD1 matching over 7 bases. Germline CDR1 SGHRS, CDR2 YFSETQ. The V and J ends lost 5 bases and 1 base, in that order; junction bases with no gene match: 2. The CDR3 consists of 13 residues. CDR3 amino acids: CASRQGLNYGYTF. The CDR3 nucleotides are TGCGCCAGCAGACAGGGGCTTAACTATGGCTACACCTTC.

The chain is built from TRBV13 and TRBJ1-1; D unclear. CDR3 length: 14 residues. Germline V CDR1 and CDR2: PRHDT, FYEKMQ (reference sequence). Trimming stripped 5 bases from V and 4 bases from J, with 14 bases between. The CDR3 region has the DNA TGTGCCAGCAGCCTCAACGCGGGAGGCACTGAAGCTTTCTTT. This codes for CASSLNAGGTEAFF.

V and J are TRBV29-1 and TRBJ2-3; the match to TRBD2 covers 9 bases. There are 14 residues in the CDR3. V shed 7 bases, J shed 0 bases, and the junction held 5 bases outside the gene matches. Germline CDR1 reads SQVTM; CDR2 reads ANQGSEA. DNA of the CDR3: TGCAGCGGATCTAGCGGGGACAGCACAGATACGCAGTATTTT. Protein sequence: CSGSSGDSTDTQYF.

In this sample, this clonotype turned up many times. The chain has TRBV5-5 and TRBJ2-3; unclear D gene. The CDR3 spans 15 residues. Trimming shortened V by 1 base and J by 2 bases, and 11 bases separated the two germline ends. Germline V gene lookup returns CDR1 SGHKS and CDR2 YYEKEE (reference sequence). CDR3 protein: CASSLFGPTTDTQYF. The CDR3 DNA reads TGTGCCAGCAGCTTGTTTGGGCCTACCACAGATACGCAGTATTTT.

The sample holds many counts of this clonotype. The V gene is TRBV12-3 or TRBV12-4, the J gene TRBJ2-1; TRBD2 agrees at 9 bases. The V gene end was trimmed by 4 bases and the J gene end by 8 bases; junction bases not matched to a gene: 12. This CDR3 region has 16 residues. The DNA of the CDR3 is TGTGCCAGCAGTTCCTCCCCGGGACTAGCTGGCGATGAGCAGTTCTTC. Protein product: CASSSSPGLAGDEQFF.

The chain combines TRBV3-1 with TRBJ2-6, with D perhaps TRBD1 or TRBD2 (6 bases each). V was trimmed by 4 bases and J by 1 base, leaving 20 bases between them. CDR1 is LGHDT, CDR2 YNNKEL, per germline (reference sequence). The CDR3 runs 19 residues. The CDR3 here is CASSPLQFQGGSGANVLTF. The CDR3, as DNA: TGTGCCAGCAGCCCTCTACAATTTCAAGGGGGGTCTGGGGCCAACGTCCTGACTTTC.

This clonotype came up a few times. This chain uses TRBV7-9 with TRBJ1-2; D perhaps matches TRBD1 (5 bases). The germline V gene encodes CDR1 SEHNR and CDR2 FQNEAQ (reference sequence). V lost 0 bases to trimming and J lost 8 bases, with 13 bases between them. The CDR3 covers 14 residues. The CDR3 DNA follows: TGTGCCAGCAGCTTAGCGTTTGAGGGGAAAGGCTACACCTTC. Translation: CASSLAFEGKGYTF.

The rearrangement uses TRBV20-1 and TRBJ2-2, with 7 bases identical to TRBD2. With V trimmed by 2 bases and J by 7 bases, 10 bases remained unmatched. Germline CDR1 and CDR2: DFQATT and SNEGSKA (reference sequence). This CDR3 has 15 residues. The CDR3 region has the DNA TGCAGTGCTAGACCCTTCGGGGGAGGGCTCGGGGAGCTGTTTTTT. This encodes CSARPFGGGLGELFF.

The V gene is TRBV11-1, the J gene TRBJ2-1; D is unresolved. Germline CDR1 is SGHAT and CDR2 is FQDESV (reference sequence). The CDR3 is made up of 13 amino acids. V shed 6 bases and J shed 7 bases, with 13 bases lying between them. This CDR3 is CASRGHPPNEQFF. The CDR3 nucleotides are TGTGCCAGCAGGGGTCATCCCCCGAATGAGCAGTTCTTC.

The chain carries TRBV18 and TRBJ1-1, with D possibly matching TRBD1 (6 bases). CDR1 is KGHSH and CDR2 is LQKENI in the germline V gene. This CDR3 is built from 16 residues. Trimming stripped 5 bases from V and 1 base from J, with 17 bases between. CDR3 loop: CASSKLPGQENTEAFF. For the CDR3, the DNA is TGTGCCAGCTCAAAACTCCCGGGACAAGAGAACACTGAAGCTTTCTTT.

This clonotype has more than one count but fewer than ten. The rearrangement links TRBV7-9 to TRBJ1-2, with 10 bases identical to TRBD1. This CDR3 spans 15 amino acids. The J segment lost 7 bases and the V segment lost 1 base, leaving 6 bases of the junction unmatched. Germline V CDR1 and CDR2: SEHNR, FQNEAQ (reference sequence). In nucleotides, the CDR3 is TGTGCCAGCAGCTTAGGGGGACAGGGGATCTCTGGCTACACCTTC. As protein: CASSLGGQGISGYTF. Drawing the rest from reference TRBV7-9 and TRBJ1-2, the complete variable domain is DTGVSQNPRHKITKRGQNVTFRCDPISEHNRLYWYRQTLGQGPEFLTYFQNEAQLEKSRLLSDRFSAERPKGSFSTLEIQRTEQGDSAMYLCASSLGGQGISGYTFGSGTRLTVV.

This clonotype was counted at least ten times. This sequence joins TRBV20-1 and TRBJ1-1, with 9 bases identical to TRBD1. V was clipped by 5 bases and J by 4 bases; unmatched bases: 2. The CDR3 loop spans 12 amino acids. Germline CDR1 reads DFQATT; CDR2 reads SNEGSKA (reference sequence). CDR3 nucleotides: TGCAGTGCTCGACAGGGGGGCACTGAAGCTTTCTTT. Translation gives CSARQGGTEAFF.

The table lists this clonotype with a few counts. V usage is TRBV25-1 and J usage is TRBJ2-3; 8 bases align to TRBD1. Germline V gene data show CDR1 as MGHDK and CDR2 as SYGVNS. The length of the CDR3 is 15 residues. Unmatched junction bases numbered 6, after V lost 2 bases and J lost 5 bases. CDR3 DNA sequence: TGTGCCAGCAGTGAAGGGGGGACAGGCGAAGATACGCAGTATTTT. Protein product: CASSEGGTGEDTQYF.

The chain joins TRBV29-1 to TRBJ2-4; D might be TRBD1 (7 bases). The CDR3 is 12 residues long. CDR1 is SQVTM and CDR2 is ANQGSEA in the germline V gene. V lost 7 bases and J lost 7, with 14 bases in between. The CDR3 DNA reads TGCAGCGCCTCAGGGGGGCGGAACATTCAGTACTTC. Translating gives CSASGGRNIQYF.

This clonotype was detected many times. This chain links TRBV3-1 with TRBJ2-3; possible D gene TRBD1, 5 bases. Germline values: CDR1 LGHDT, CDR2 YNNKEL (reference sequence). There are 15 residues in the CDR3. V was cut by 4 bases and J by 0 bases, with 11 bases left in between. The CDR3: CASSPPPGSTDTQYF. The CDR3 region has the DNA TGTGCCAGCAGCCCCCCGCCAGGGAGCACAGATACGCAGTATTTT.

This clonotype was seen only a few times. CDR3 protein: CASSPPGRDYTF. The DNA of the CDR3 is TGTGCCAGCTCACCACCAGGGAGGGACTACACCTTC. The chain is built from TRBV18 and TRBJ1-2; D call uncertain. V was trimmed by 0 bases and J by 10 bases, leaving 9 bases between them. CDR3 length equals 12 residues. From germline, CDR1 is KGHSH and CDR2 LQKENI.